This T cell receptor beta chain was sequenced during a study of cytomegalovirus exposure and HLA in healthy donors. Germline-derived CDR1 and CDR2 are SGHVT and SQSDAQ. J was trimmed by 4 bases and V by 5 bases; bases with no gene match: 23. The CDR3 has 22 amino acids. The PCR was carried out with 60 Vbeta primers and 13 Jbeta primers. Libraries were prepared by immunoSEQ multiplex PCR; TCRdb keeps only in-frame clonotypes and omits some of them. The sample has about 140,000 clones, around 80% seen once. The sample taken for sequencing was PBMCs. The clonotype comes from a man aged 30-40 years in good health and CMV-seronegative. The rearrangement links TRBV7-4 to TRBJ2-2; the match to TRBD2 covers 12 bases. CDR3 region: CASSQPGQGLAGGPIFTGELFF. In DNA, the CDR3 is TGTGCCAGCAGCCAGCCCGGCCAGGGCCTAGCGGGAGGGCCGATATTCACCGGGGAGCTGTTTTTT.